This T cell receptor beta chain stems from a study of blood T cell repertoires in COVID-19. In the study overall: The United States, Italy and Spain supplied acute and convalescent COVID-19 samples. T cells, B-cell-depleted T cells, or PBMCs supplied cDNA or gDNA.

Data came from immunoSEQ multiplex PCR; TCRdb stores just in-frame clones and leaves some out. Of 99,000 or so clones in the sample, around 74% were seen once. The clonotype originates from a woman in her 70s with acute or convalescent COVID-19. The sequenced sample was peripheral blood.

The DNA of the CDR3 is TGTGCCAGCAGCTTGGCCTCCACAGGGATCGAGACCCAGTACTTC. The encoded protein is CASSLASTGIETQYF. This chain uses TRBV5-6 with TRBJ2-5, with TRBD1 as a possible D gene (6 bases). The CDR3 has 15 amino acids. The V and J ends lost 0 bases and 5 bases respectively, with 14 bases between them. The germline V gene has CDR1 SGHDT and CDR2 YYEEEE.